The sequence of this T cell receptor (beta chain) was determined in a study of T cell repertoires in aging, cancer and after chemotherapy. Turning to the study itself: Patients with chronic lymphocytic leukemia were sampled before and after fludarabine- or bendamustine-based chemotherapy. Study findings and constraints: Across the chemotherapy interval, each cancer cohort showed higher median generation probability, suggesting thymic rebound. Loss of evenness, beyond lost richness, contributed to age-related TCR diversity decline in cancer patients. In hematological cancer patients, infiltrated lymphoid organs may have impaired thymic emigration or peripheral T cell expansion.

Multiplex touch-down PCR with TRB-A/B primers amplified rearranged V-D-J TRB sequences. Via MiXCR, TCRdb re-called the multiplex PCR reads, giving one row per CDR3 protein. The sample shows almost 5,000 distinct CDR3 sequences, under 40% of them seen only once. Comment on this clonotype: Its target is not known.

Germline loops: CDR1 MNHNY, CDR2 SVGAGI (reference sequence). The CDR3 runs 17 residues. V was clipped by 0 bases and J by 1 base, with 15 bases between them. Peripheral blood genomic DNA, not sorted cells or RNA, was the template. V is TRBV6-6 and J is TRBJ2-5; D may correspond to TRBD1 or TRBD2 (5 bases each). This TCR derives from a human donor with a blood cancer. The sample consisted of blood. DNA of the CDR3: TGTGCCAGCAGTTACTCTCTAACCGGGGCTTTCCAAGAGACCCAGTACTTC. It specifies CASSYSLTGAFQETQYF.